The 15 T cell receptor beta chains below all came from one sample that was sequenced in a study of blood T cell repertoires in COVID-19 (dated by TCRdb to 2019 to 2021). The library was built by means of the immunoSEQ multiplex PCR assay. TCRdb limited this immuneACCESS table to in-frame rearrangements with V and J called. A share of clones is missing; checked studies link under half to unresolved V genes, and the rest is unexplained. In all, the sample holds 190,000 or so clones, and about 83% of those were seen once. The ten largest clones represent about 1% of the sample. Sequencing was performed on peripheral blood. These receptors all stem from a woman under 30 who had recovered from COVID-19.

The chain joins TRBV2 to TRBJ2-2; TRBD1 matches 7 bases. Looked up from germline, CDR1 is SNHLY and CDR2 is FYNNEI. The CDR3 contains 16 residues. With V trimmed by 7 bases and J by 1 base, 9 bases remained unmatched. The CDR3 loop reads CASTLPTGKNTGELFF. The DNA for the CDR3 is TGTGCCAGCACCCTGCCGACAGGGAAGAACACCGGGGAGCTGTTTTTT.

The V call is TRBV18, the J call TRBJ2-2, with TRBD1 as a possible D gene (5 bases). Trimming took off 3 bases at V and 4 bases at J, with 15 bases between the two ends. The CDR3 covers 16 residues. Germline V gene data show CDR1 as KGHSH and CDR2 as LQKENI. CDR3 loop: CASSPGSRVGTGELFF. In nucleotides, the CDR3 is TGTGCCAGCTCACCGGGAAGCAGGGTTGGCACCGGGGAGCTGTTTTTT.

This rearrangement joins TRBV4-3 to TRBJ2-2, with 11 bases fitting TRBD1. This CDR3 has 15 amino acids. J was trimmed by 7 bases and V by 8 bases; bases with no gene match: 9. CDR1 is LGHNA, CDR2 YSLEER, per germline. In DNA, the CDR3 is TGCGCCAGCGGCATTCGGACAGGGGGCGGCGGGGAGCTGTTTTTT. Protein product: CASGIRTGGGGELFF.

This chain joins TRBV11-2 and TRBJ2-1, with TRBD2 as a possible D gene (7 bases). V was cut by 4 bases and J by 1 base, with 14 bases left in between. Germline CDR1 is SGHAT and CDR2 is FQNNGV. The CDR3 has 16 residues. This CDR3 is CASSYLQGGSYNEQFF. The CDR3 DNA reads as TGTGCCAGCAGCTATCTACAGGGAGGGTCCTACAATGAGCAGTTCTTC.

The rearrangement links TRBV27 to TRBJ2-1, with 7 bases fitting TRBD2. This CDR3 spans 15 amino acids. The V gene end was trimmed by 3 bases and the J gene end by 4 bases; junction bases not matched to a gene: 6. Germline CDR1 MNHEY, CDR2 SMNVEV (reference sequence). CDR3 sequence reads: CASSLSSGTYNEQFF. In DNA form, the CDR3 reads TGTGCCAGCAGTTTGAGCAGCGGGACGTACAATGAGCAGTTCTTC.

To note about this clone: The same CDR3 also results from other DNA sequences found in this sample. This sequence joins TRBV29-1 and TRBJ1-1, with TRBD1 matching 7 bases. This CDR3 comprises 12 residues. J lost 1 base, V lost 7 bases, and 3 bases had no gene match. Germline V gene sequence: CDR1 SQVTM, CDR2 ANQGSEA. Here the CDR3 reads CSAGQTNTEAFF. In nucleotides, the CDR3 is TGCAGCGCGGGACAGACGAACACTGAAGCTTTCTTT.

The chain is built from TRBV10-3 and TRBJ1-4; weak D call: TRBD1 (5 bases). Germline-derived CDR1 and CDR2 are ENHRY and SYGVKD. V dropped 8 bases and J dropped 6 bases, with 16 bases sitting between them. The CDR3 sequence is 14 residues long. The CDR3 sequence is CAIRSRERDEKLFF. Here the CDR3 DNA reads TGTGCCATCCGTAGCAGGGAAAGGGATGAAAAACTGTTTTTT.

The chain links TRBV14 to TRBJ2-2; 11 bases are shared with TRBD2. Germline CDR1 reads SGHDN; CDR2 reads FVKESK. The CDR3 runs to 18 residues. The junction had 7 bases not matched to a gene; V was cut back by 4 bases and J by 0 bases. The CDR3 reads CASSRRTSGGSNTGELFF. The CDR3 DNA reads as TGTGCCAGCAGCCGCAGAACTAGCGGGGGATCGAACACCGGGGAGCTGTTTTTT. Full variable domain (outside the CDR3, taken from reference TRBV14 and TRBJ2-2): EAGVTQFPSHSVIEKGQTVTLRCDPISGHDNLYWYRRVMGKEIKFLLHFVKESKQDESGMPNNRFLAERTGGTYSTLKVQPAELEDSGVYFCASSRRTSGGSNTGELFFGEGSRLTVL.

V gene TRBV19 combines with J gene TRBJ2-7; tentatively, D is TRBD2 (6 bases). V lost 7 bases, J lost 0 bases, and 16 bases lay in between. This CDR3 is built from 15 residues. CDR1 and CDR2 (germline): LNHDA, SQIVND (reference sequence). Written as DNA, the CDR3 is TGTGCCAGTAATAAAGGCGGGGTATCCTCCTACGAGCAGTACTTC. It codes for CASNKGGVSSYEQYF.

The genes are TRBV5-8 and TRBJ2-3, with 10 bases that match TRBD2. Losses at the gene ends were 2 bases for V and 4 bases for J; bases not matched to a gene: 7. The CDR3 runs to 16 residues. The germline gives CDR1 SGHTS, CDR2 YDEGEE. The CDR3 reads CASSLQPAGGADTQYF. CDR3 sequence (DNA): TGTGCCAGCAGCTTACAGCCAGCGGGAGGGGCAGATACGCAGTATTTT.

The genes are TRBV27 and TRBJ1-1; TRBD1 aligns across 8 bases. The CDR3 has 11 residues. Germline values: CDR1 MNHEY, CDR2 SMNVEV (reference sequence). V dropped 6 bases and J dropped 10; count of bases not matched to a gene: 4. The CDR3 sequence is CASRTGVLAFF. As DNA, the CDR3 is TGTGCCAGCAGGACAGGGGTCTTAGCTTTCTTT.

The chain carries TRBV19 and TRBJ2-1, with 10 bases fitting TRBD2. There are 15 residues in the CDR3. The V and J ends lost 4 bases and 7 bases, in that order; junction bases with no gene match: 7. Germline CDR1 reads LNHDA; CDR2 reads SQIVND (reference sequence). This CDR3 is CASSNLAGVVNEQFF. In nucleotides, the CDR3 is TGTGCCAGTAGTAACCTAGCGGGAGTAGTAAATGAGCAGTTCTTC.

This chain connects TRBV10-3 to TRBJ1-5; 9 bases match TRBD1. Germline values: CDR1 ENHRY, CDR2 SYGVKD. V shed 3 bases, J shed 4 bases, and the junction held 13 bases outside the gene matches. The CDR3 spans 18 residues. This CDR3 reads CAISDQGQGTLANQPQHF. DNA of the CDR3: TGTGCCATCAGTGACCAAGGACAGGGGACTTTGGCAAATCAGCCCCAGCATTTT.

The rearrangement uses TRBV19 and TRBJ1-1; 9 nucleotides line up with TRBD1. This CDR3 contains 15 residues. The V gene's germline CDR1 is LNHDA and CDR2 SQIVND (reference sequence). After removal of 5 bases from V and 4 bases from J, the junction contained 8 bases not matched to a gene. For the CDR3, the DNA is TGTGCCAGTAGTCCCTTACAGGGGGCAGGCACTGAAGCTTTCTTT. Its translation is CASSPLQGAGTEAFF.

The rearrangement uses TRBV5-6 and TRBJ1-2, with D unclear. The CDR3 consists of 15 residues. V lost 0 bases, J lost 4 bases, and 13 bases lay in between. Germline lookup yields CDR1 SGHDT and CDR2 YYEEEE. CDR3 sequence reads: CASSLAGGWGYGYTF. CDR3 DNA: TGTGCCAGCAGCTTGGCCGGAGGATGGGGCTATGGCTACACCTTC.